These T cell receptor beta chains were read from a single sample in a study of shared clonotypes between healthy human individuals. Data came from immunoSEQ multiplex PCR; TCRdb stores just in-frame clones and leaves some out. The repertoire has millions of clones, under 95% of them found once; the top ten carry more than 1.5%. Source material: naive CD8+ T cells from PBMCs. The receptors were sampled from a man aged 18 to 35 in good health. Some clones in this sample may be carry-over from other donors' samples. Each CDR3 is given with its conserved first and last residue. The D gene is left open where the match is weak. Part of the rows lack a size; the others show once, few, many or a class for expanded clones.

v_gene,d_gene,abundance,j_gene,CDR3nt,CDR3aa
TRBV28,.,.,TRBJ2-7,TGTGCCAGCAGTTCTCCTACAGGGTTCACGAACTTGGGACCCTACGAGCAGTACTTC,CASSSPTGFTNLGPYEQYF
TRBV4-1,TRBD1,.,TRBJ2-5,TGCGCCAGCAGCCTATACGACAGGGTCGTAGAGACCCAGTACTTC,CASSLYDRVVETQYF
TRBV27,.,.,TRBJ2-5,TGTGCCAGCAGTTCCACAGGAAGAAAAGAGACCCAGTACTTC,CASSSTGRKETQYF
TRBV14,.,.,TRBJ2-5,TGTGCCAGCAGCCCCCCCGTGGGGCGCGCCCAAGAGACCCAGTACTTC,CASSPPVGRAQETQYF
TRBV29-1,TRBD1,.,TRBJ2-1,TGCAGCGCTAAGACGGACAGGGCCAACCATGAGCAGTTCTTC,CSAKTDRANHEQFF
TRBV7-2,TRBD2,.,TRBJ2-7,TGTGCCAGCAGCTTTAAGCAGCGGGAGGGATACGAGCAGTACTTC,CASSFKQREGYEQYF
TRBV28,.,once,TRBJ1-1,TGTGCCAGCACTGCCAGGGGAGGGAACACTGAAGCTTTCTTT,CASTARGGNTEAFF
TRBV29-1,TRBD1,.,TRBJ2-2,TGCAGCGTGACAACAGGGGCGTACACCGGGGAGCTGTTTTTT,CSVTTGAYTGELFF
TRBV9,.,.,TRBJ2-1,TGTGCCAGCAGCGTTAATGTTGGGGAGCAGTTCTTC,CASSVNVGEQFF
TRBV27,.,.,TRBJ2-1,TGTGCCAGCTCCCCCTCGGACTACGCGGTTCAACGTAATGAGCAGTTCTTC,CASSPSDYAVQRNEQFF
TRBV27,TRBD1,.,TRBJ2-4,TGTGCCAGCAGTACGCGGACAGGGGGGGTGGACATTCAGTACTTC,CASSTRTGGVDIQYF
TRBV28,TRBD1,once,TRBJ2-7,TGTGCCAGCAGACGACAGGGGGGAACCTACGAGCAGTACTTC,CASRRQGGTYEQYF
TRBV20-1,TRBD1,.,TRBJ2-5,TGCAGTGCTAGAGTAGTGAGGGACAGCGACTTC,CSARVVRDSDF
TRBV30,.,.,TRBJ2-7,TGTGCCTGGAATGCAGGACTCGAGCAGTACTTC,CAWNAGLEQYF
TRBV7-9,.,.,TRBJ2-5,TGTGCCAGCAGCTTGTCGGGCCGGGGGACCCCCGTCGGGACCCAGTACTTC,CASSLSGRGTPVGTQYF
TRBV28,.,.,TRBJ1-5,TGTGCCAGCAGTTTAATATCGTCAGGCGCCAATCAGCCCCAGCATTTT,CASSLISSGANQPQHF
TRBV6-5,TRBD2,once,TRBJ2-5,TGTGCCAGCAGGCATAGCGGGAGGTACCAAGAGACCCAGTACTTC,CASRHSGRYQETQYF
TRBV28,.,.,TRBJ1-1,TGTGCCAGCAGTCTCAGGACGAACACTGAAGCTTTCTTT,CASSLRTNTEAFF
TRBV15,.,.,TRBJ2-1,TGTGCCACCAGCAGACCCGGAGGGGAGGATCCCTACAATGAGCAGTTCTTC,CATSRPGGEDPYNEQFF
TRBV28,.,.,TRBJ1-1,TGTGCCAGCAGAACTAACGGGAACACTGAAGCTTTCTTT,CASRTNGNTEAFF
TRBV7-9,.,.,TRBJ2-7,TGTGCCAGCAGCTCCCACTCCAGCGAGCAGTACTTC,CASSSHSSEQYF
TRBV10-3,TRBD2,once,TRBJ2-3,TGTGCCACGTGGACTAGCGGGAGTGGGGGCACAGATACGCAGTATTTT,CATWTSGSGGTDTQYF
TRBV6-5,.,once,TRBJ2-7,TGTGCCAGCAGTTACCAGGGGTTAGGGTACGAGCAGTACTTC,CASSYQGLGYEQYF
TRBV27,.,.,TRBJ2-7,TGTGCCAGCAGTGCTTTGGGGGAGATGTACGAGCAGTACTTC,CASSALGEMYEQYF
TRBV4-1,.,.,TRBJ1-1,TGCGCCAGCAGCCAATCCCAGGGAAACACTGAAGCTTTCTTT,CASSQSQGNTEAFF
TRBV5-4,.,.,TRBJ1-2,TGTGCCAGTCAAGACGGGGGCCAATCCCCCCACTATGGCTACACCTTC,CASQDGGQSPHYGYTF
TRBV7-9,.,.,TRBJ1-3,TGTGCCAGCAGCTTAGGAATTGGGGGGCCCTCTGGAAACACCATATATTTT,CASSLGIGGPSGNTIYF
TRBV11-2,.,.,TRBJ1-1,TGTGCCAGCAGCTTAGGCCCCACCTTGGCTGAAGCTTTCTTT,CASSLGPTLAEAFF
TRBV5-1,TRBD2,.,TRBJ2-1,TGCGCCAGCAGCCCGACATTCGCGGGAGATATCATGTATGAGCAGTTCTTC,CASSPTFAGDIMYEQFF
TRBV20-1,.,.,TRBJ2-1,TGCAGTGCTAACACCTACAATGAGCAGTTCTTC,CSANTYNEQFF
TRBV5-4,.,.,TRBJ2-2,TGTGCCAGCAGCCCGGGACCGCCAGGGACCGGGGAGCTGTTTTTT,CASSPGPPGTGELFF
TRBV2,.,.,TRBJ2-7,TGTGCCAGCAGTGCGCACTTCGGGACAAGATACGAGCAGTACTTC,CASSAHFGTRYEQYF
TRBV4-1,.,.,TRBJ2-3,TGCGCCAGCAGCCAAGCGAGTAGTACGCAGTATTTT,CASSQASSTQYF
TRBV6-1,.,.,TRBJ1-1,TGTGCCAGCAGTGAAAGGGGACTGAACACTGAAGCTTTCTTT,CASSERGLNTEAFF
TRBV30,TRBD1,.,TRBJ2-7,TGTGCCTGGATCCCCGGACAGGGGAGGGGATACGAGCAGTACTTC,CAWIPGQGRGYEQYF
TRBV27,.,.,TRBJ1-1,TGTGCCAGCAGTGATTCACGGGACAAAGGGTTGGGGTTTTCTTTT,CASSDSRDKGLGFSF
TRBV9,TRBD2,.,TRBJ2-1,TGTGCCAGCAGCGAGGGGGGACTAGCGTTAAATGAGCAGTTCTTC,CASSEGGLALNEQFF
TRBV15,TRBD1,.,TRBJ1-2,TGTGCCACCAGCAGTGATAGAAGGGGGCCTGGCTACACCTTC,CATSSDRRGPGYTF
TRBV19,.,.,TRBJ1-1,TGTGCCAGTAGTATCGGTAACCTGGGGCCTGAAGCTTTCTTT,CASSIGNLGPEAFF
TRBV19,.,.,TRBJ1-1,TGTGCCAGTAGTTCTCAGGGGTTGAACACTGAAGCTTTCTTT,CASSSQGLNTEAFF
TRBV10-3,TRBD1,.,TRBJ1-2,TGTGCCATCAGTGAGTCGCAACAGGGGGCCTATGGCTACACCTTC,CAISESQQGAYGYTF
TRBV7-9,.,.,TRBJ2-1,TGTGCCAGCAGCCCCCACAATGAGCAGTTCTTC,CASSPHNEQFF
TRBV27,.,.,TRBJ2-3,TGTGCCAGCGCCTCACCCAGGGCGCGAGGGCCAGATACGCAGTATTTT,CASASPRARGPDTQYF